Below are 4 T cell receptor beta chains sequenced from a single sample in a study of a mutant IDH1 vaccine in newly diagnosed glioma. Time point given: week 47, end of study. The vaccine gave 300 ug of a 20-mer mutant IDH1 peptide subcutaneously per dose. TCRdb's copy holds only in-frame clones and misses some; the assay was immunoSEQ multiplex PCR. Of about 94,000 clones in the sample, roughly nine tenths are singletons; the top ten hold over 0.7%. Their cognate antigens are unknown. Sequencing was performed on PBMCs, taken from a glioma patient whose treatment included an IDH1 peptide vaccine. Every receptor here comes from a woman in her forties or fifties with glioma.

The rearrangement links TRBV10-3 to TRBJ1-1; TRBD1 matches at 10 bases. In germline, CDR1 is ENHRY, CDR2 SYGVKD. The CDR3 is 20 residues long. V shed 4 bases and J 5 bases; nucleotides not matched to a gene: 22. The CDR3: CAISVSGTGAPSRLFTEAFF. CDR3 nucleotides: TGTGCCATCAGTGTCTCGGGGACAGGGGCCCCCAGCCGGTTATTTACTGAAGCTTTCTTT.

The rearrangement uses TRBV19 and TRBJ1-5, with TRBD1 matching 9 bases. With 4 bases clipped from V and 4 bases from J, the junction kept 5 bases outside the gene matches. The CDR3 spans 15 residues. CDR1 LNHDA and CDR2 SQIVND come from the germline V gene (reference sequence). This CDR3 reads CASSRGQGPNQPQHF. The CDR3 DNA reads as TGTGCCAGTAGTAGGGGACAGGGACCAAATCAGCCCCAGCATTTT.

This chain connects TRBV2 to TRBJ2-7; TRBD1 matches at 7 bases. With V trimmed by 4 bases and J by 3 bases, 6 bases remained unmatched. The CDR3 contains 14 residues. In germline, CDR1 is SNHLY, CDR2 FYNNEI. This chain's CDR3 is CASSAQGEFYEQYF. The CDR3 region has the DNA TGTGCCAGCAGTGCGCAGGGGGAGTTCTACGAGCAGTACTTC.

This clone was seen once. This chain uses TRBV4-2 with TRBJ1-2; D may be TRBD1 (5 bases). The CDR3 contains 14 residues. Germline CDR1 LGHNA, CDR2 YNFKEQ. V gave up 0 bases and J gave up 9 bases, with 14 bases separating them. The CDR3 nucleotides read TGTGCCAGCAGCCAAGAACAGGCCAGTGATCGCTACACCTTC. Translated: CASSQEQASDRYTF.